The 25 T cell receptor beta chains given below trace back to one sample, sequenced in a study of CD8+ T cells in alopecia areata. Treatment described: oral pan-JAK inhibitor, 5-10 mg twice daily. RNA was isolated and reverse transcribed to cDNA, the sequencing template. Libraries were prepared by immunoSEQ multiplex PCR; TCRdb keeps only in-frame clonotypes and omits some of them. The sample contains about 150,000 clones, roughly 54% of which appear only once. This material consisted of CD8+ T cells sorted from blood, taken at week 4, from a patient treated with tofacitinib. The receptors come from a human donor with alopecia areata.

In this sample, this clone turned up once. V is TRBV7-8 and J is TRBJ2-7, with D tentatively TRBD1 (6 bases). The CDR3 covers 14 residues. Germline V gene lookup returns CDR1 SGHVS and CDR2 FQNEAQ. Deletions cut 4 bases from V and 0 bases from J, with 10 bases between. CDR3 residues: CASSSWDISYEQYF. CDR3 in DNA: TGTGCCAGCAGCTCCTGGGACATCTCCTACGAGCAGTACTTC.

The V call is TRBV27, the J call TRBJ2-3; D may match TRBD1 or TRBD2 (5 bases each). Germline V gene data show CDR1 as MNHEY and CDR2 as SMNVEV (reference sequence). V lost 4 bases, J lost 10 bases, and 18 bases lay in between. CDR3 size: 14 residues. Here the CDR3 reads CASSSRDPWVSQYF. Here the CDR3 DNA reads TGTGCCAGCAGTTCCCGGGACCCCTGGGTATCGCAGTATTTT.

This clone was seen a handful of times. The chain joins TRBV6-1 to TRBJ2-1, with D hard to call. Germline V gives CDR1 MNHNS, CDR2 SASEGT. V was cut by 5 bases and J by 0 bases, with 8 bases left in between. This CDR3 contains 14 residues. The CDR3 DNA reads as TGTGCCAGCAGTTGGAGTAGCTCCTACAATGAGCAGTTCTTC. Translated: CASSWSSSYNEQFF.

This clone was seen only a few times. The chain joins TRBV29-1 to TRBJ2-7, with D possibly matching TRBD2 (5 bases). V lost 6 bases and J 6 bases, leaving 12 bases between the germline ends. Germline CDR1 reads SQVTM; CDR2 reads ANQGSEA. This CDR3 comprises 11 residues. The CDR3 region is CSVTGGSEQYF. CDR3 nucleotides: TGCAGCGTCACTGGAGGATCCGAGCAGTACTTC.

V is TRBV5-4 and J is TRBJ1-1; TRBD1 agrees at 8 bases. Germline trimming cut 0 bases from V and 0 bases from J; bases unmatched to any gene: 4. Germline CDR1 is SGHNT and CDR2 is YYREEE (reference sequence). The CDR3 is made up of 16 amino acids. The DNA of the CDR3 is TGTGCCAGCAGCTTGGATACAGGGGGATTGAACACTGAAGCTTTCTTT. It is translated as CASSLDTGGLNTEAFF.

The rearrangement links TRBV6-1 to TRBJ2-7; 10 nucleotides align to TRBD1. With V trimmed by 1 base and J by 0 bases, 3 bases remained unmatched. The CDR3 extends over 16 amino acids. Germline CDR1 reads MNHNS; CDR2 reads SASEGT. This CDR3 is CASSEERDRGSYEQYF. Written as DNA, the CDR3 is TGTGCCAGCAGTGAAGAGAGGGACAGGGGCTCCTACGAGCAGTACTTC.

The rearrangement links TRBV6-5 to TRBJ2-5, with 10 bases that match TRBD2. CDR1 is MNHEY, CDR2 SVGAGI, per germline. CDR3 length: 15 residues. The ends lost 9 bases at V and 2 bases at J; junction bases unmatched: 9. The CDR3 DNA reads as TGTGCCAGTTCCCTTAGCGGGGGGCTTCAAGAGACCCAGTACTTC. It yields the protein CASSLSGGLQETQYF.

This clone was detected a few times. This sequence joins TRBV10-3 and TRBJ2-1; D is undetermined. In germline, CDR1 is ENHRY, CDR2 SYGVKD. The V end was cut by 3 bases, the J end by 5 bases, with 11 bases between. CDR3 size: 14 residues. The CDR3 bases are TGTGCCATCAGTGACTTCCACGGAAACAATGAGCAGTTCTTC. Translating gives CAISDFHGNNEQFF.

This clone was picked up many times. The V gene is TRBV5-1, the J gene TRBJ2-7; D unresolved. Germline CDR1 SGHRS, CDR2 YFSETQ. V lost 4 bases and J 2 bases, leaving 10 bases between the germline ends. CDR3 length: 13 residues. The CDR3 is CASSRTDAYEQYF. In nucleotides, the CDR3 is TGCGCCAGCAGCCGGACCGACGCCTACGAGCAGTACTTC.

This clone was detected once. The sample contains more than one DNA sequence encoding this CDR3. This chain connects TRBV5-1 to TRBJ2-7; D assignment may be TRBD1 or TRBD2 (5 bases each). V was cut by 0 bases and J by 7 bases, with 14 bases left in between. The germline CDR1 and CDR2 sequences are SGHRS and YFSETQ. The CDR3 contains 14 residues. This CDR3 reads CASSLGTGTEEQYF. Here the CDR3 DNA reads TGCGCCAGCAGCTTGGGGACCGGGACGGAGGAGCAGTACTTC. Looking up the rest from reference TRBV5-1 and TRBJ2-7 gives the full variable domain: KAGVTQTPRYLIKTRGQQVTLSCSPISGHRSVSWYQQTPGQGLQFLFEYFSETQRNKGNFPGRFSGRQFSNSRSEMNVSTLELGDSALYLCASSLGTGTEEQYFGPGTRLTVT.

The CDR3 loop is CASSQAGTGYEQFF. CDR3 DNA: TGTGCCAGCAGCCAAGCGGGGACAGGGTATGAGCAGTTCTTC. V gene TRBV14 combines with J gene TRBJ2-1; TRBD1 aligns across 9 bases. The CDR3 loop spans 14 amino acids. Germline-derived CDR1 and CDR2 are SGHDN and FVKESK. Trimming removed 1 base from V and 8 bases from J; junction bases left unmatched: 3.

This rearrangement joins TRBV9 to TRBJ2-5; D call uncertain. Trimming removed 1 base from V and 5 bases from J, with 15 bases in between. CDR1 is SGDLS and CDR2 is YYNGEE in the germline V gene. The CDR3 consists of 15 residues. The CDR3 nucleotides read TGTGCCAGCAGCGTATCGGCCCGGGCCGGGGAGACCCAGTACTTC. It is translated as CASSVSARAGETQYF.

This rearrangement joins TRBV19 to TRBJ2-7, with TRBD1 matching 8 bases. The length of the CDR3 is 15 residues. With V trimmed by 5 bases and J by 3 bases, 9 bases remained unmatched. CDR1 LNHDA and CDR2 SQIVND come from the germline V gene (reference sequence). The DNA of the CDR3 is TGTGCCAGTAGTGCCGGACAGGGACTTCGCTACGAGCAGTACTTC. Its translation is CASSAGQGLRYEQYF.

The chain is built from TRBV5-1 and TRBJ2-2; possible D gene TRBD1, 6 bases. The CDR3 loop spans 15 amino acids. Trimming removed 3 bases at V and 4 bases at J, with 13 bases between. Per the germline V gene, CDR1 is SGHRS and CDR2 is YFSETQ. In DNA form, the CDR3 reads TGCGCCAGCAGCTGGGGGCGGTCATCCACCGGGGAGCTGTTTTTT. Translated: CASSWGRSSTGELFF.

This clone was counted once. The V call is TRBV5-6, the J call TRBJ2-7; D is possibly TRBD2 (5 bases). V lost 0 bases and J lost 6, with 16 bases in between. Germline CDR1 reads SGHDT; CDR2 reads YYEEEE. The CDR3 loop spans 15 amino acids. The DNA of the CDR3 is TGTGCCAGCAGCTTGGTGAGGGCCGGCTCGGTCGAGCAGTACTTC. Translated: CASSLVRAGSVEQYF.

This clone has only a few counts. The chain is built from TRBV4-2 and TRBJ1-6; 7 bases are a match to TRBD1. CDR1 LGHNA and CDR2 YNFKEQ come from the germline V gene. The junction had 13 bases not matched to a gene; V was cut back by 3 bases and J by 5 bases. The CDR3 covers 18 residues. In DNA, the CDR3 is TGTGCCAGCAGCCAGGCAGGGGGTCCGGTCCTGAATAATTCACCCCTCCACTTT. This sequence encodes CASSQAGGPVLNNSPLHF.

This clone was seen a handful of times. This chain uses TRBV6-6 with TRBJ2-2; the match to TRBD1 covers 9 bases. The V gene's germline CDR1 is MNHNY and CDR2 SVGAGI (reference sequence). The CDR3 contains 14 residues. Trimming at V came to 5 bases and at J to 7 bases, leaving 5 bases not matched to a gene. The CDR3, as DNA: TGTGCCAGCAGTCAACAGGGGGCGGGCGGGGAGCTGTTTTTT. It codes for CASSQQGAGGELFF.

This clone was found a few times. The chain links TRBV30 to TRBJ2-2; no definite D call. Trimming shortened V by 1 base and J by 6 bases, and 15 bases separated the two germline ends. The CDR3 contains 15 residues. CDR1 GTSNPN and CDR2 SVGIG come from the germline V gene (reference sequence). DNA of the CDR3: TGTGCCTGGAGTGACCCGACAATTGAGTCCGGGGAGCTGTTTTTT. Its protein is CAWSDPTIESGELFF.

The sample holds one count of this clone. This chain joins TRBV6-5 and TRBJ1-2, with no clear D. V was shortened by 2 bases and J by 4 bases, with 11 bases between the two germline ends. Germline CDR1 MNHEY, CDR2 SVGAGI. The CDR3 extends over 14 amino acids. CDR3 loop: CASSYDGSSYGYTF. CDR3 DNA: TGTGCCAGCAGTTACGATGGGTCCAGCTATGGCTACACCTTC.

This clone came up a few times. This chain uses TRBV10-2 with TRBJ2-3; 12 positions match TRBD2. CDR3 length: 18 amino acids. V lost 2 bases, J lost 0 bases, and 6 bases stayed unmatched. Germline loops: CDR1 WSHSY, CDR2 SAAADI. The CDR3 nucleotides are TGCGCCAGCAGTGAGCCCCTAGCGGGGGGGCATAGCACAGATACGCAGTATTTT. This sequence encodes CASSEPLAGGHSTDTQYF.

V is TRBV5-4 and J is TRBJ1-1; D is perhaps TRBD1 (6 bases). V gave up 4 bases and J gave up 7 bases, with 23 bases separating them. The CDR3 runs 16 residues. The germline gives CDR1 SGHNT, CDR2 YYREEE (reference sequence). The CDR3 nucleotides are TGTGCCAGCAGCGAGACAGGTCCCGGGCGGAATAGTGAAGCTTTCTTT. Protein sequence: CASSETGPGRNSEAFF.

This clone was recorded a few times. This rearrangement joins TRBV7-9 to TRBJ1-2; weak D call: TRBD1 (6 bases). Germline lookup yields CDR1 SEHNR and CDR2 FQNEAQ (reference sequence). Between the trimmed V and J ends, which lost 8 bases and 5 bases, there was a span of 18 bases. The CDR3 covers 14 residues. CDR3 in DNA: TGTGCCAGCTCCCCCGTCGGGGGCGCTTATGGCTACACCTTC. Protein sequence: CASSPVGGAYGYTF.

This clone was counted only a few times. The gene calls are TRBV9 and TRBJ2-2; a possible D gene is TRBD2 (6 bases). V lost 0 bases to trimming and J lost 3 bases, with 15 bases between them. The CDR3 spans 17 residues. In germline, CDR1 is SGDLS, CDR2 YYNGEE. The CDR3 DNA follows: TGTGCCAGCAGCGTAGCCGGACGGAGGGCGGACACCGGGGAGCTGTTTTTT. Residues: CASSVAGRRADTGELFF.

This chain connects TRBV29-1 to TRBJ2-1; D not certain. This CDR3 region has 11 residues. Per germline, CDR1 SQVTM and CDR2 ANQGSEA. V gave up 2 bases and J gave up 7 bases, with 6 bases separating them. As DNA, the CDR3 is TGCAGCGTTGAACCCGAAAATGAGCAGTTCTTC. It encodes CSVEPENEQFF.

The gene calls are TRBV6-5 and TRBJ1-2, with D perhaps TRBD1 (5 bases). Germline loops: CDR1 MNHEY, CDR2 SVGAGI. This CDR3 region has 11 residues. Trimming removed 6 bases from V and 13 bases from J, with 15 bases in between. The CDR3 sequence: CASRTGTSLTF. The CDR3 DNA sequence: TGTGCCAGCAGGACCGGGACTAGTCTCACCTTC.